The 10 T cell receptor beta chains listed next were all sequenced from one sample in a study of T-cell memory formation after mild COVID-19. TCRdb recomputed calls from the 5' RACE reads with MiXCR, one row per CDR3 protein. This sample has about 150,000 distinct CDR3 sequences, with more than 12% found just once. The sample was PBMCs or a T cell subset sorted from them (not recorded which). These TCRs come from an adult woman who had mild COVID-19 (a few samples of this study predate the infection). Cell type and time point are not known.

The DNA for the CDR3 is TGTGCCAGCACCCACGGTCGGGACGTTATAAATGAGCAGTTCTTC. Translating it yields CASTHGRDVINEQFF. The gene calls are TRBV3-1 and TRBJ2-1; D is tentatively TRBD1 or TRBD2 (5 bases each). This CDR3 has 15 residues. V was pared by 7 bases and J by 7 bases, with 20 bases between. Germline V lookup: CDR1 LGHDT, CDR2 YNNKEL (reference sequence).

This clonotype was recorded a few times. This chain joins TRBV24-1 and TRBJ2-3; TRBD1 might be the D (5 bases). This CDR3 spans 13 amino acids. Trimming left V 0 bases short and J 6 bases short, with 6 bases between. CDR1 is KGHDR and CDR2 is SFDVKD in the germline V gene. In nucleotides, the CDR3 is TGTGCCACCAGTGATTTGGGGGCGGATACGCAGTATTTT. As protein: CATSDLGADTQYF.

This clonotype was counted ten times or more. The chain couples TRBV7-2 to TRBJ1-6, with D perhaps TRBD1 (5 bases). Germline V gene sequence: CDR1 SGHTA, CDR2 FQGNSA. This CDR3 spans 15 amino acids. Trimming cost V 1 base and J 7 bases, with 11 bases left between them. CDR3 amino acids: CASSLDGHQNSPLHF. The DNA for the CDR3 is TGTGCCAGCAGCTTAGATGGACACCAGAATTCACCCCTCCACTTT.

In its sample, this clonotype was seen a few times. The V call is TRBV25-1, the J call TRBJ2-2; unclear D gene. The CDR3 extends over 13 amino acids. Germline V gene data show CDR1 as MGHDK and CDR2 as SYGVNS. Trimming removed 8 bases at V and 1 base at J, with 8 bases between. The CDR3 bases are TGTGCCAGCGTCGAACAGAACACCGGGGAGCTGTTTTTT. It codes for CASVEQNTGELFF. Full variable domain (remainder filled in from reference TRBV25-1 and TRBJ2-2): EADIYQTPRYLVIGTGKKITLECSQTMGHDKMYWYQQDPGMELHLIHYSYGVNSTEKGDLSSESTVSRIRTEHFPLTLESARPSHTSQYLCASVEQNTGELFFGEGSRLTVL.

Ten or more counts support this clonotype. J is TRBJ2-3 and V is TRBV4-1; 11 bases map to TRBD1. The V segment lost 4 bases and the J segment 0 bases; nucleotides outside the gene matches: 6. Germline assignment: CDR1 MGHRA and CDR2 YSYEKL. This CDR3 is 17 amino acids long. CDR3 amino acids: CASSRSGTGGSTDTQYF. The CDR3 nucleotides read TGCGCCAGCAGCCGTTCCGGGACAGGGGGAAGCACAGATACGCAGTATTTT.

In this sample, this clonotype turned up a few times. This chain connects TRBV12-3 or TRBV12-4 to TRBJ2-2, with D uncertain. The CDR3 sequence is 13 residues long. Trimming removed 7 bases from V and 3 bases from J, with 9 bases in between. The CDR3 DNA reads TGTGCCAGCATAAGTGGGGACACCGGGGAGCTGTTTTTT. Translation gives CASISGDTGELFF.

The chain carries TRBV20-1 and TRBJ2-3; 11 bases fit TRBD2. The J segment lost 1 base and the V segment lost 5 bases, leaving 8 bases of the junction unmatched. Germline CDR1 and CDR2: DFQATT and SNEGSKA (reference sequence). The CDR3 has 16 amino acids. CDR3 sequence (DNA): TGCAGTGCTGGGGGCCCGGGACTAGCGGGCACAGATACGCAGTATTTT. This encodes CSAGGPGLAGTDTQYF.

This chain joins TRBV24-1 and TRBJ2-2, with D maybe TRBD2 (6 bases). Germline V gene sequence: CDR1 KGHDR, CDR2 SFDVKD. The CDR3 has 15 residues. The V gene lost 4 bases and the J gene lost 5 bases, with 13 bases spanning the gap. In DNA form, the CDR3 reads TGTGCCACCAGTGACGGGACTGTTTTGACCGGGGAGCTGTTTTTT. Translating it yields CATSDGTVLTGELFF.

This chain connects TRBV2 to TRBJ2-3; 7 bases are a match to TRBD2. V lost 4 bases, J lost 2 bases, and 9 bases stayed unmatched. CDR1 is SNHLY, CDR2 FYNNEI, per germline. The CDR3 has 16 amino acids. CDR3: CASSARLAVLTDTQYF. In DNA form, the CDR3 reads TGTGCCAGCAGTGCGCGGCTAGCGGTTCTCACAGATACGCAGTATTTT.

The chain links TRBV24-1 to TRBJ2-7; 7 bases line up with TRBD2. Germline lookup yields CDR1 KGHDR and CDR2 SFDVKD. J gave up 5 bases and V 5 bases, and 8 bases lay outside the gene matches. The CDR3 loop spans 14 amino acids. In nucleotides, the CDR3 is TGTGCCACCAGTGGCGGGAGAAAGGTCCACGAGCAGTACTTC. Residues: CATSGGRKVHEQYF.